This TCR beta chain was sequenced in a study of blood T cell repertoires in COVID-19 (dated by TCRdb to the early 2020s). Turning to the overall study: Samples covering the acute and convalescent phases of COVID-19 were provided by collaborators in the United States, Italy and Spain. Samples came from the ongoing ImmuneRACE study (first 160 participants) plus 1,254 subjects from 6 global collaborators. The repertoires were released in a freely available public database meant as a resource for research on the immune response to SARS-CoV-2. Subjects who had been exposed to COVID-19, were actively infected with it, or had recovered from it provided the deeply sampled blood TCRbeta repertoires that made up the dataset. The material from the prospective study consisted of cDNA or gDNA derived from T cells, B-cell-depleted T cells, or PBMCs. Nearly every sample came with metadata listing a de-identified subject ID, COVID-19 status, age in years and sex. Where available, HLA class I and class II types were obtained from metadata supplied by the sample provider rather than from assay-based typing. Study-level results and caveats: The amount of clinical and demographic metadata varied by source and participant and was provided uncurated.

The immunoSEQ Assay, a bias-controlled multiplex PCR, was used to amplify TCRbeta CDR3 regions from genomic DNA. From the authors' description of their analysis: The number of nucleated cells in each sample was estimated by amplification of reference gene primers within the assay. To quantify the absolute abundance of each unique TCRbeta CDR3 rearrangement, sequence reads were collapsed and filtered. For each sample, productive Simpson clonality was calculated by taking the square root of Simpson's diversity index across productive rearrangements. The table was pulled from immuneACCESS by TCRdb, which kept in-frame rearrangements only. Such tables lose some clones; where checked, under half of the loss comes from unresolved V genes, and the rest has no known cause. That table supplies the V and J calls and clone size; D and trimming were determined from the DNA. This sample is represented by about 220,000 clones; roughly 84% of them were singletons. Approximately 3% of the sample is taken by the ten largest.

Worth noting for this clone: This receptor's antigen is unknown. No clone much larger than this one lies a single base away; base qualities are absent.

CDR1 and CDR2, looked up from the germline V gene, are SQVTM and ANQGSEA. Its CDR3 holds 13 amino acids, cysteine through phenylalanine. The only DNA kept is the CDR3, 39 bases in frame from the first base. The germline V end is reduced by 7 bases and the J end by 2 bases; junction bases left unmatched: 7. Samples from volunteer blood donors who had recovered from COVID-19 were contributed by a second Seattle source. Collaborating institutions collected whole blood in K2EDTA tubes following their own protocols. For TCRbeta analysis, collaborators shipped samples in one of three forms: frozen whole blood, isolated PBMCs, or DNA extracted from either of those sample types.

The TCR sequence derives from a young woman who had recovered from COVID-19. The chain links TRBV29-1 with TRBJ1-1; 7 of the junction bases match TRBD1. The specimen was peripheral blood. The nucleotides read TGCAGCGCCATGACAGGGACAAACACTGAAGCTTTCTTT. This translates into CSAMTGTNTEAFF.